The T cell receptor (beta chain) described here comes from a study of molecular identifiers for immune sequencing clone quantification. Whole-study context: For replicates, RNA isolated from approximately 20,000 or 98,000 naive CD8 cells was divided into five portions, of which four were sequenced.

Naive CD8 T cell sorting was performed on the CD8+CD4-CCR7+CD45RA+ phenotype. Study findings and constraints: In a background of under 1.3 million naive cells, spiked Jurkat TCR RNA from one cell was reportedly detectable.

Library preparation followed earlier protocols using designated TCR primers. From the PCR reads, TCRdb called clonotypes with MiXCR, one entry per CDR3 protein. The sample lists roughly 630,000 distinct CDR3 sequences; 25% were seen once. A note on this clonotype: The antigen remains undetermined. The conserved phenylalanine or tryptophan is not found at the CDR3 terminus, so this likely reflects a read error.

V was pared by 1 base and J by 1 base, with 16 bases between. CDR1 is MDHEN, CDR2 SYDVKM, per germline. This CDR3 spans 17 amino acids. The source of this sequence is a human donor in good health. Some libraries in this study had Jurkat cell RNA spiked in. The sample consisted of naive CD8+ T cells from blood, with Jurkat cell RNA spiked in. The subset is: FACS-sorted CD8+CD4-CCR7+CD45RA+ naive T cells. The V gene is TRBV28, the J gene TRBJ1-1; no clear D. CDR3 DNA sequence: TGTGCCAGCAGTTTATCTCTTCGCCACTATACGAACACTGAAGCTTTCTCT. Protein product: CASSLSLRHYTNTEAFS.